The clone carrying this T cell receptor (beta chain) was seen many times. What it recognizes is unknown. The germline CDR1 and CDR2 sequences are SEHNR and FQNEAQ (reference sequence). The V end was cut by 4 bases, the J end by 8 bases, with 14 bases between. The CDR3 sequence is 14 residues long. Quantitative barcoded 5'-RACE was used to prepare TCR beta libraries. TCRdb fed the 5' RACE reads into MiXCR, producing one record per CDR3 protein. Found here are tens of thousands of distinct CDR3 sequences, roughly 5.3% of them singletons; the top ten hold 2% to 2.5%. These data originate in a study of CD8 T cells in ankylosing spondylitis. Study-wide results and caveats: Disease-linked clones reportedly concentrated significantly in matched ankylosing spondylitis synovial fluid.

This receptor was taken from a male donor with ankylosing spondylitis or in good health (not recorded which). The specimen was blood, either unsorted or a sorted T cell fraction (not recorded which). V usage is TRBV7-9 and J usage is TRBJ1-4, with D possibly matching TRBD1 (6 bases). The chain's CDR3 is CASSSDSGGEKLFF. In nucleotides, the CDR3 is TGTGCCAGCAGCTCGGACAGCGGTGGGGAAAAACTGTTTTTT. Full variable domain (rest looked up from reference TRBV7-9 and TRBJ1-4): DTGVSQNPRHKITKRGQNVTFRCDPISEHNRLYWYRQTLGQGPEFLTYFQNEAQLEKSRLLSDRFSAERPKGSFSTLEIQRTEQGDSAMYLCASSSDSGGEKLFFGSGTQLSVL.